The sample holds one count of the clone carrying this T cell receptor beta chain. As yet, its antigen is unknown. Since a much larger clone is just one base distant, this may be a read error. The sample belongs to a study of blood T cells in healthy people across ages. From germline, CDR1 is SQVTM and CDR2 ANQGSEA. The CDR3 extends over 15 amino acids. Total RNA was isolated from each sample in quantities of at least 5 micrograms. The study, taken as a whole, reports: The CMV status of each donor remained undetermined, and this could have confounded shifts in expanded clonotypes.

Then a second PCR, running roughly 7 to 11 cycles, was carried out with a sample-barcoded 5' primer and a J-beta primer mix. Each sample provided no less than 2.5 million CDR3-containing paired-end reads. TCRdb re-called the 5' RACE reads with MiXCR, one entry per CDR3 protein. The data show some 1.5 million distinct CDR3 sequences, around 40% seen once. The specimen was blood. The TCR originated in a woman between 18 and 29 years old in good health. The chain uses TRBV29-1 and TRBJ1-2; possible D gene TRBD1, 5 bases. The CDR3 DNA sequence: TGCAGCGTTACTTTGGGACCACCTACTAACCATGGCTACACCTTC. Translated: CSVTLGPPTNHGYTF.